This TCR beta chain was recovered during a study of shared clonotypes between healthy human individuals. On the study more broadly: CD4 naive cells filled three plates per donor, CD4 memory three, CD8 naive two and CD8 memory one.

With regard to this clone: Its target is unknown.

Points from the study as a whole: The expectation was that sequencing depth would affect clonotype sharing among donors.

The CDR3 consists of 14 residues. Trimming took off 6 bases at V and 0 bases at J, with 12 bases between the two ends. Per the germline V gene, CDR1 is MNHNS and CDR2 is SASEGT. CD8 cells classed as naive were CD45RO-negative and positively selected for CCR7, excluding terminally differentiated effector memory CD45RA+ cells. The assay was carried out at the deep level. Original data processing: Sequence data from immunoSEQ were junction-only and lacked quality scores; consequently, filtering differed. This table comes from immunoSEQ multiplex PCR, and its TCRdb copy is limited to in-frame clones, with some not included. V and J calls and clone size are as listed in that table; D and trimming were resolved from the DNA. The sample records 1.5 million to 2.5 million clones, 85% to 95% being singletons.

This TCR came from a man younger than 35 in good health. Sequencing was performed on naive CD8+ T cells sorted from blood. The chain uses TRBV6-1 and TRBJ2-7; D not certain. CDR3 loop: CASSITEDSYEQYF. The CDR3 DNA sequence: TGTGCCAGCAGCATAACAGAAGACTCCTACGAGCAGTACTTC.